The following is a T cell receptor (beta chain) sequence with its context. The antigen is unknown. This sample was taken from a study of identical twins. Overall study results and limits: Weaker excess sharing between twins was seen in beta out-of-frame sequences.

A template switching step contributed a universal primer site, while unique molecular identifiers were present in the cDNA. MiXCR was run by TCRdb on the 5' RACE reads, yielding one entry per CDR3 protein. Of about 460,000 distinct CDR3 sequences in the sample, approximately 15% were seen once. J gave up 7 bases and V 6 bases, and 5 bases lay outside the gene matches. The CDR3 is 13 amino acids. Per germline, CDR1 MDHEN and CDR2 SYDVKM. In addition, the sample was reused for a study of yellow fever vaccine responses in identical twins. Per that study: Reported findings indicate that twins' vaccine T cell responses seemed partially convergent, partially personalized.

Specimen: CD4+ T cells sorted from blood. The gene calls are TRBV28 and TRBJ2-2, with 7 bases matching TRBD1. This sequence originates from a woman aged 18-29 years in good health. The CDR3 DNA is TGTGCCAGCAGGTGGCAGGGGGTCGGGGAGCTGTTTTTT. This codes for CASRWQGVGELFF. The variable domain in full, with the rest retrieved from reference TRBV28 and TRBJ2-2, is DVKVTQSSRYLVKRTGEKVFLECVQDMDHENMFWYRQDPGLGLRLIYFSYDVKMKEKGDIPEGYSVSREKKERFSLILESASTNQTSMYLCASRWQGVGELFFGEGSRLTVL.